This T cell receptor beta chain was captured in a study of human thymus T cells. Produced via immunoSEQ multiplex PCR; TCRdb's table is partial and in-frame only. The sample yields more than 45,000 clones, 90% to 95% seen once. This clone was observed a single time. Half of the eight donors gave about 0.45-1 mL blood during surgery. The CDR3 runs to 13 residues. V was cut by 6 bases and J by 1 base, with 10 bases left in between. The germline V gene encodes CDR1 SNHLY and CDR2 FYNNEI. Sequencing used blood. The V gene is TRBV2, the J gene TRBJ2-7; D is unclear. The source of this sequence is a boy under three years old with a congenital heart defect but otherwise immunologically healthy. The CDR3, as DNA: TGTGCCAGCAGGAGGACGGATTCCTACGAGCAGTACTTC. Protein product: CASRRTDSYEQYF.